These 30 T cell receptor beta chains were all obtained from the same sample, sequenced in a study of STAT5B mutations in CD4+ large granular lymphocyte leukemia. Here immunoSEQ multiplex PCR was the method, and the copy in TCRdb shows in-frame clones only, minus some. The sample consists of 15,000 to 20,000 clones, roughly 83% of them appearing once. Sequenced material: CD4+ T cells from blood buffy coats. The receptors shown here come from a human donor in good health.

This clone has a single count. The rearrangement links TRBV9 to TRBJ1-1, with no clear D. The CDR3 loop spans 16 amino acids. Trimming shortened V by 4 bases and J by 5 bases, and 21 bases separated the two germline ends. Germline CDR1 is SGDLS and CDR2 is YYNGEE. CDR3 loop: CASSLTYRVLGTEAFF. The CDR3 DNA follows: TGTGCCAGCAGCCTTACCTACCGGGTCCTGGGGACTGAAGCTTTCTTT.

V gene TRBV19 combines with J gene TRBJ2-1; TRBD2 matches at 7 bases. The V segment lost 5 bases and the J segment 8 bases; nucleotides outside the gene matches: 12. Germline CDR1 LNHDA, CDR2 SQIVND (reference sequence). CDR3 length equals 15 residues. In DNA form, the CDR3 reads TGTGCCAGTAGTCTCCCGGGACTAACCCCCCATGAGCAGTTCTTC. Translating it yields CASSLPGLTPHEQFF.

The rearrangement uses TRBV25-1 and TRBJ2-1; TRBD2 matches at 10 bases. The CDR3 totals 17 residues. CDR1 and CDR2 (germline): MGHDK, SYGVNS. With V trimmed by 4 bases and J by 0 bases, 6 bases remained unmatched. The CDR3 region is CASSGLAGGSSYNEQFF. CDR3 bases: TGTGCCAGCAGTGGGTTAGCGGGAGGCAGCTCCTACAATGAGCAGTTCTTC.

The chain links TRBV10-3 to TRBJ1-2, with D hard to call. V lost 0 bases and J lost 3, with 5 bases in between. Looked up from germline, CDR1 is ENHRY and CDR2 is SYGVKD. This CDR3 region has 13 residues. The CDR3 DNA sequence: TGTGCCATCAGTGAGTCGGACTACTATGGCTACACCTTC. Protein product: CAISESDYYGYTF.

J is TRBJ1-2 and V is TRBV7-2; D is possibly TRBD1 (5 bases). This CDR3 is built from 16 residues. The germline gives CDR1 SGHTA, CDR2 FQGNSA. Trimming stripped 0 bases from V and 7 bases from J, with 18 bases between. The CDR3 DNA reads TGTGCCAGCAGCTTAGCGGTGACAGATAGGGGTCTTGGCTACACCTTC. Its protein is CASSLAVTDRGLGYTF.

V gene TRBV7-8 combines with J gene TRBJ2-1; D is possibly TRBD2 (6 bases). V gave up 7 bases and J gave up 6 bases, with 16 bases separating them. Germline values: CDR1 SGHVS, CDR2 FQNEAQ. The CDR3 is 14 residues long. The CDR3, as DNA: TGTGCCAGCACCCAGTCCGGGACTTCCAATGAGCAGTTCTTC. Amino acid sequence: CASTQSGTSNEQFF.

The chain employs TRBV29-1 and TRBJ2-4; 8 nucleotides agree with TRBD1. Germline CDR1 reads SQVTM; CDR2 reads ANQGSEA. The CDR3 contains 13 residues. The CDR3 sequence is CSGIQGVLDIQYF. As DNA, the CDR3 is TGCAGTGGGATACAGGGGGTCTTGGACATTCAGTACTTC. The complete variable domain, with remaining parts taken from reference TRBV29-1 and TRBJ2-4, reads SAVISQKPSRDICQRGTSLTIQCQVDSQVTMMFWYRQQPGQSLTLIATANQGSEATYESGFVIDKFPISRPNLTFSTLTVSNMSPEDSSIYLCSGIQGVLDIQYFGAGTRLSVL.

This clone showed up just once. The chain recombines TRBV10-1 with TRBJ2-1; the match to TRBD1 covers 9 bases. The CDR3 spans 15 residues. Germline CDR1 WNHNN, CDR2 SYGVQD (reference sequence). V lost 4 bases, J lost 5 bases, and 6 bases stayed unmatched. The chain's CDR3 is CASSGPGQGNNEQFF. Here the CDR3 DNA reads TGCGCCAGCAGTGGACCGGGACAGGGTAACAATGAGCAGTTCTTC.

This sequence joins TRBV18 and TRBJ2-3, with TRBD2 as a possible D gene (5 bases). Germline assignment: CDR1 KGHSH and CDR2 LQKENI. The CDR3 is 12 amino acids. Trimming left V 3 bases short and J 5 bases short, with 6 bases between. In DNA form, the CDR3 reads TGTGCCAGCTCACCCGGGGTAGATACGCAGTATTTT. Translating gives CASSPGVDTQYF.

The chain employs TRBV4-1 and TRBJ2-7; 8 positions match TRBD2. The CDR3 has 16 residues. From germline, CDR1 is MGHRA and CDR2 YSYEKL. With V trimmed by 0 bases and J by 3 bases, 7 bases remained unmatched. Here the CDR3 reads CASSQETAGDLYEQYF. CDR3 in DNA: TGCGCCAGCAGCCAAGAGACAGCGGGAGACCTCTACGAGCAGTACTTC.

The chain employs TRBV25-1 and TRBJ1-3; no clear D gene. V was shortened by 5 bases and J by 0 bases, with 8 bases between the two germline ends. The CDR3 loop spans 14 amino acids. Germline V gene data show CDR1 as MGHDK and CDR2 as SYGVNS. This CDR3 is CASSFHASGNTIYF. The CDR3 region has the DNA TGTGCCAGCAGTTTTCACGCCTCTGGAAACACCATATATTTT.

V is TRBV2 and J is TRBJ2-2; the D is unclear. This CDR3 has 15 amino acids. Germline-derived CDR1 and CDR2 are SNHLY and FYNNEI. V was clipped by 3 bases and J by 0 bases, with 8 bases between them. In DNA form, the CDR3 reads TGTGCCAGCAGTGAGTTGGAGCCGAACACCGGGGAGCTGTTTTTT. This sequence encodes CASSELEPNTGELFF.

The rearrangement uses TRBV14 and TRBJ2-2; 10 bases agree with TRBD1. The V and J ends lost 4 bases and 5 bases, in that order; junction bases with no gene match: 4. This CDR3 has 15 amino acids. The V gene's germline CDR1 is SGHDN and CDR2 FVKESK. The CDR3 nucleotides read TGTGCCAGCAGCCCCAGGACAGGGGGGACCGGGGAGCTGTTTTTT. This sequence encodes CASSPRTGGTGELFF.

The genes are TRBV10-3 and TRBJ2-2; possible D gene TRBD1, 5 bases. The germline V gene has CDR1 ENHRY and CDR2 SYGVKD. The V end was cut by 6 bases, the J end by 4 bases, with 9 bases between. The CDR3 sequence is 13 residues long. This CDR3 is CAIRGHSTGELFF. The CDR3 DNA sequence: TGTGCCATCAGGGGGCATTCCACCGGGGAGCTGTTTTTT.

The chain uses TRBV10-3 and TRBJ1-1; TRBD1 agrees at 8 bases. The junction had 2 bases not matched to a gene; V was cut back by 4 bases and J by 1 base. Germline V gives CDR1 ENHRY, CDR2 SYGVKD. This CDR3 contains 14 residues. The CDR3 DNA reads TGTGCCATCAGTGTCGACAGGGGGAACACTGAAGCTTTCTTT. This encodes CAISVDRGNTEAFF.

CDR3 nucleotide sequence: TGTGCCAGCAGTTACTCTGGGGGTTCTTGGGGCTACACCTTC. Translation gives CASSYSGGSWGYTF. The chain recombines TRBV6-5 with TRBJ1-2, with D perhaps matching TRBD1 (5 bases). The CDR3 totals 14 residues. Trimming removed 0 bases at V and 8 bases at J, with 13 bases between. Per the germline V gene, CDR1 is MNHEY and CDR2 is SVGAGI.

This rearrangement joins TRBV2 to TRBJ2-7; 7 bases align to TRBD2. This CDR3 region has 15 residues. Germline V gene data show CDR1 as SNHLY and CDR2 as FYNNEI. The J segment lost 6 bases and the V segment lost 6 bases, leaving 14 bases of the junction unmatched. For the CDR3, the DNA is TGTGCCAGCAGCCCATCGGGAGGAGGGAACAGCGAGCAGTACTTC. This sequence encodes CASSPSGGGNSEQYF.

The chain combines TRBV6-5 with TRBJ1-1; 10 bases fit TRBD1. Germline assignment: CDR1 MNHEY and CDR2 SVGAGI. Germline trimming cut 4 bases from V and 5 bases from J; bases unmatched to any gene: 7. This CDR3 is 15 amino acids long. The CDR3 region is CASSLTGGVWTEAFF. In nucleotides, the CDR3 is TGTGCCAGCAGTTTGACAGGGGGCGTTTGGACTGAAGCTTTCTTT.

CDR3 residues: CASSFFKGMAQPQHF. The CDR3 DNA is TGTGCCAGCTCATTCTTTAAGGGGATGGCTCAGCCCCAGCATTTT. This chain links TRBV18 with TRBJ1-5; the D gene is possibly TRBD1 (5 bases). V lost 5 bases, J lost 6 bases, and 17 bases lay in between. This CDR3 has 15 residues. CDR1 is KGHSH and CDR2 is LQKENI in the germline V gene.

The chain combines TRBV6-6 with TRBJ1-3; D call uncertain. The CDR3 length is 16 residues. Germline V lookup: CDR1 MNHNY, CDR2 SVGAGI (reference sequence). The germline V and J ends were trimmed by 0 bases and 0 bases, with 9 bases remaining between them. The CDR3, as DNA: TGTGCCAGCAGTTACTCGATTGCAGGCTCTGGAAACACCATATATTTT. It codes for CASSYSIAGSGNTIYF.

This rearrangement joins TRBV19 to TRBJ1-2; 10 nucleotides line up with TRBD1. CDR1 is LNHDA, CDR2 SQIVND, per germline (reference sequence). The CDR3 is 17 residues long. With 4 bases clipped from V and 8 bases from J, the junction kept 16 bases outside the gene matches. The CDR3 loop is CASSNGDRGLVGDGYTF. CDR3 sequence (DNA): TGTGCCAGTAGTAATGGGGACAGGGGCCTCGTTGGGGACGGCTACACCTTC.

This rearrangement joins TRBV2 to TRBJ1-5; D perhaps matches TRBD1 (6 bases). This CDR3 contains 16 residues. CDR1 SNHLY and CDR2 FYNNEI come from the germline V gene. V lost 6 bases to trimming and J lost 3 bases, with 18 bases between them. CDR3 coding DNA: TGTGCCAGCAGCGTAACCTCCGGACAGTACAATCAGCCCCAGCATTTT. It codes for CASSVTSGQYNQPQHF.

CDR3 residues: CASSLGEALYGYTF. The CDR3 nucleotides are TGTGCCAGCAGCTTAGGGGAGGCCCTCTATGGCTACACCTTC. The rearrangement links TRBV7-9 to TRBJ1-2; no definite D call. Deletions cut 1 base from V and 4 bases from J, with 10 bases between. The CDR3 runs 14 residues. The germline gives CDR1 SEHNR, CDR2 FQNEAQ (reference sequence).

This chain joins TRBV5-6 and TRBJ2-5, with TRBD1 matching over 11 bases. Germline assignment: CDR1 SGHDT and CDR2 YYEEEE. CDR3 size: 13 residues. J was trimmed by 5 bases and V by 4 bases; bases with no gene match: 1. CDR3 loop: CASSRTGGETQYF. CDR3 DNA sequence: TGTGCCAGCAGCCGGACAGGGGGCGAGACCCAGTACTTC.

The chain joins TRBV18 to TRBJ2-5, with D possibly matching TRBD2 (5 bases). The CDR3 loop spans 12 amino acids. Per the germline V gene, CDR1 is KGHSH and CDR2 is LQKENI. V shed 2 bases and J shed 4 bases, with 5 bases lying between them. The CDR3 bases are TGTGCCAGCTCACCAGGGAGAGAGACCCAGTACTTC. Translating gives CASSPGRETQYF. Combining the CDR3 with reference TRBV18 and TRBJ2-5 gives the whole variable domain NAGVMQNPRHLVRRRGQEARLRCSPMKGHSHVYWYRQLPEEGLKFMVYLQKENIIDESGMPKERFSAEFPKEGPSILRIQQVVRGDSAAYFCASSPGRETQYFGPGTRLLVL.

The chain employs TRBV2 and TRBJ2-1, with D hard to call. V lost 3 bases and J 4 bases, leaving 4 bases between the germline ends. The CDR3 length is 12 residues. Germline V CDR1 and CDR2: SNHLY, FYNNEI. The CDR3 sequence is CASSERYNEQFF. CDR3 sequence (DNA): TGTGCCAGCAGTGAGCGGTACAATGAGCAGTTCTTC.

In its sample, this clone was seen once. This chain connects TRBV2 to TRBJ1-4; D perhaps matches TRBD1 (5 bases). The length of the CDR3 is 14 residues. Per the germline V gene, CDR1 is SNHLY and CDR2 is FYNNEI. V was pared by 10 bases and J by 3 bases, with 15 bases between. CDR3 loop: CAIDVRGPNEKLFF. The CDR3 coding sequence is TGTGCCATCGACGTGAGGGGTCCTAATGAAAAACTGTTTTTT. Filled out from reference TRBV2 and TRBJ1-4, the complete variable domain reads EPEVTQTPSHQVTQMGQEVILRCVPISNHLYFYWYRQILGQKVEFLVSFYNNEISEKSEIFDDQFSVERPDGSNFTLKIRSTKLEDSAMYFCAIDVRGPNEKLFFGSGTQLSVL.

V usage is TRBV18 and J usage is TRBJ1-1; possible D gene TRBD1, 6 bases. Trimming shortened V by 8 bases and J by 2 bases, and 12 bases separated the two germline ends. The CDR3 runs 13 residues. Germline V gives CDR1 KGHSH, CDR2 LQKENI. The CDR3 here is CASLRQANTEAFF. DNA for the CDR3: TGTGCCAGCCTACGACAGGCTAACACTGAAGCTTTCTTT.

On this clone: Other DNA sequences in the same sample also yield this CDR3. The V and J genes are TRBV7-9 and TRBJ1-2; no clear D. V was pared by 0 bases and J by 7 bases, with 9 bases between. Germline V gene data show CDR1 as SEHNR and CDR2 as FQNEAQ (reference sequence). This CDR3 has 13 residues. CDR3 sequence reads: CASSLAREGGYTF. Here the CDR3 DNA reads TGTGCCAGCAGCTTAGCCAGAGAGGGTGGCTACACCTTC.

DNA for the CDR3: TGTGCCAGTAGTCTTGGGACTACCCAAGAGACCCAGTACTTC. This codes for CASSLGTTQETQYF. This chain uses TRBV19 with TRBJ2-5, with 7 bases lining up with TRBD2. This CDR3 region has 14 residues. CDR1 and CDR2 (germline): LNHDA, SQIVND (reference sequence). Trimming at V came to 5 bases and at J to 1 base, leaving 4 bases not matched to a gene.